The clone carrying this T cell receptor (beta chain) was observed a few times. Its antigen is not identified. The V end was cut by 7 bases, the J end by 3 bases, with 22 bases between. The germline V gene has CDR1 DFQATT and CDR2 SNEGSKA (reference sequence). This CDR3 contains 16 residues. From the 5' RACE reads, TCRdb called clonotypes with MiXCR, one entry per CDR3 protein. The sample shows hundreds of thousands of distinct CDR3 sequences, about 12% of them seen only once. The data were taken from a study of T cells after yellow fever vaccination. General observations from the study: Contamination of FACS-sorted repertoires by abundant clonotypes from the bulk population could occur.

Sequenced here: PBMCs, sampled on the day of the yellow fever booster vaccination. This TCR was sampled from a man under 40 who received the YFV17D yellow fever vaccine. V usage is TRBV20-1 and J usage is TRBJ1-3; TRBD1 is a possible D gene (6 bases). The CDR3 DNA reads as TGCAGTGAGGTGGGGGCAGGGCGGTTATATGGAAACACCATATATTTT. It translates to CSEVGAGRLYGNTIYF.